This is a list of T cell receptor beta chains from one sample in a study of identifying expanded T cells in peripheral blood. TCRdb's table, derived via immunoSEQ multiplex PCR, lists solely in-frame clones and lacks some. The sample contains 50,000 to 60,000 clones, around 83% of which appear only once. The specimen sequenced was blood. These receptors were obtained from a person aged 18-69 years in good health. The CDR3 runs from the conserved cysteine through the conserved F or W. Fields, in order: clone size, D gene, V gene, J gene, CDR3 DNA, CDR3 protein. The D gene is left open where the match is weak. Expanded clones get a size class; other rows say once, few or many, or leave the size out.

-	TRBD2	TRBV4-3	TRBJ2-7	TGCGCCAGCAGCCAAGGCTTCAGCGGGAAACCCTACGAGCAGTACTTC	CASSQGFSGKPYEQYF
-	-	TRBV27	TRBJ2-2	TGTGCCAGCAGTTTAAGGGCGGGGTGGGCCGGGGAGCTGTTTTTT	CASSLRAGWAGELFF
-	-	TRBV2	TRBJ2-2	TGTGCCAGCAGCCTCACCCGGGAAGGGGAGCTGTTTTTT	CASSLTREGELFF
medium-sized	-	TRBV5-6	TRBJ2-7	TGTGCCAGCAGCGGGTCAGGGGTTTACGAGCAGTACTTC	CASSGSGVYEQYF
-	TRBD1	TRBV5-1	TRBJ2-7	TGCGCCAGCAGCTTGCCAGGGGGTGCCTACGAGCAGTACTTC	CASSLPGGAYEQYF
-	-	TRBV11-2	TRBJ2-3	TGTGCCAGCAGCTTAGTCCAGGGTCGAGGGACAGATACGCAGTATTTT	CASSLVQGRGTDTQYF
-	-	TRBV7-2	TRBJ2-1	TGTGCCAGCAGCCTCACCTATAGCTCCTACAATGAGCAGTTCTTC	CASSLTYSSYNEQFF
-	-	TRBV9	TRBJ1-1	TGTGCCAGCAGCGTAGGGCCAGGGGAAAACACTGAAGCTTTCTTT	CASSVGPGENTEAFF
-	TRBD2	TRBV7-2	TRBJ2-3	TGTGCCAGCAGCGCGGGACTAGCGGGAGGAAATACGCAGTATTTT	CASSAGLAGGNTQYF
-	-	TRBV11-2	TRBJ2-7	TGTGCCAGCAGCTTAGATGGTCAGAGCTCCTACGAGCAGTACTTC	CASSLDGQSSYEQYF
-	-	TRBV19	TRBJ1-1	TGTGCCAGTAGTCTAACTATAACCGGGAGTTTTCGCACTGAAGCTTTCTTT	CASSLTITGSFRTEAFF
-	-	TRBV6-6	TRBJ1-1	TGTGCCAGCAGTCCCGACCAGTGGAACACTGAAGCTTTCTTT	CASSPDQWNTEAFF
-	-	TRBV7-2	TRBJ2-5	TGTGCCAGCAGCTTAGCGCCAGTCCAAGGGACCCAGTACTTC	CASSLAPVQGTQYF
-	-	TRBV6-5	TRBJ2-7	TGTGCCAGCAGTTACTCAGGACGAGCCTACGAGCAGTACTTC	CASSYSGRAYEQYF
-	-	TRBV5-1	TRBJ2-1	TGCGCCAGCAGCCTTACCTCCGGACGGAACAATGAGCAGTTCTTC	CASSLTSGRNNEQFF
-	-	TRBV30	TRBJ2-3	TGTGCCTTGAGGGCGGACGATACGCAGTATTTT	CALRADDTQYF
-	-	TRBV11-3	TRBJ2-4	TGTGCCAGCAGCTTCACGTCCCTAGCCAAAAACATTCAGTACTTC	CASSFTSLAKNIQYF
-	TRBD2	TRBV18	TRBJ2-5	TGTGCCAGCTCAACAAGGGCTAGCGGGTACCAAGAGACCCAGTACTTC	CASSTRASGYQETQYF
-	TRBD2	TRBV27	TRBJ2-5	TGTGCCCTAACAACCGGGACTAGCGTAAACCAAGAGACCCAGTACTTC	CALTTGTSVNQETQYF
-	-	TRBV5-1	TRBJ2-2	TGCGCCAGCAGCTGGCGCGGACCCAACACCGGGGAGCTGTTTTTT	CASSWRGPNTGELFF
once	TRBD1	TRBV5-1	TRBJ1-1	TGCGCCAGCAGGGGGACAGGAGGTTTGAACACTGAAGCTTTCTTT	CASRGTGGLNTEAFF
-	-	TRBV4-2	TRBJ1-6	TGTGCCAGCAGCCCCCACGGGCCCTCAGACTCACCCCTCCACTTT	CASSPHGPSDSPLHF
-	-	TRBV11-3	TRBJ1-2	TGTGCCAGCAGCCTTAGTACCAACTATGGCTACACCTTC	CASSLSTNYGYTF
-	-	TRBV5-4	TRBJ1-2	TGTGCCAGCAGCTTACGAGCAGGGTCTTTGGACTATGGCTACACCTTC	CASSLRAGSLDYGYTF
-	TRBD2	TRBV5-8	TRBJ2-1	TGTGCCAGCAGCCAAGGACTAGCTCTGTACAATGAGCAGTTCTTC	CASSQGLALYNEQFF
-	-	TRBV29-1	TRBJ2-3	TGCAGCGTTGAAGAAGTAGCGGGCACAGATACGCAGTATTTT	CSVEEVAGTDTQYF
-	TRBD2	TRBV6-1	TRBJ2-7	TGTGCCAGCAAGGGCAGCGGGAGCTCCTACGAGCAGTACTTC	CASKGSGSSYEQYF
-	-	TRBV11-3	TRBJ2-1	TGTGCCAGCAGCCCGAGGACGTACAATGAGCAGTTCTTC	CASSPRTYNEQFF
-	-	TRBV4-2	TRBJ1-6	TGTGCCAGCAGCCAAGGACTTGGCAATTCACCCCTCCACTTT	CASSQGLGNSPLHF
-	TRBD1	TRBV19	TRBJ2-2	TGTGCCAGTAGTAAACGGGACAGACTCACCGGGGAGCTGTTTTTT	CASSKRDRLTGELFF
-	-	TRBV7-2	TRBJ2-6	TGTGCCAGCAGCCCAGGGGGGGCGGGGGCCAACGTCCTGACTTTC	CASSPGGAGANVLTF